The 3 T cell receptor beta chains below all came from one sample that was sequenced in a study of human T cells and chemical hapten exposure. Time point reported: pre-sensitization, week 0. Noted treatment: therapeutic diphenylcyclopropenone sensitization with weekly scalp DPC. TCRdb analysed the RACE reads with MiXCR anew, one entry per CDR3 protein. The sample yields some 360,000 distinct CDR3 sequences, roughly 4.6% seen once. This specimen consisted of whole blood, obtained in connection with sensitization to the hapten diphenylcyclopropenone (DPC). These receptors were taken from a woman between 50 and 59 years old with alopecia areata. Some clones in this sample may be carry-over from other donors' samples.

This clonotype has at least ten counts. The chain employs TRBV25-1 and TRBJ1-1; D perhaps matches TRBD1 (5 bases). CDR3 length: 14 residues. The V gene's germline CDR1 is MGHDK and CDR2 SYGVNS. Trimming removed 7 bases at V and 7 bases at J, with 19 bases between. The CDR3 DNA is TGTGCCAGCACCAGCGCGTTGGGGCAAGGTGAAGCTTTCTTT. Amino acids: CASTSALGQGEAFF.

The sample holds many counts of this clonotype. This rearrangement joins TRBV7-8 to TRBJ2-1, with 12 bases fitting TRBD2. Germline CDR1 reads SGHVS; CDR2 reads FQNEAQ. The CDR3 is made up of 17 amino acids. V lost 5 bases and J lost 6; bases outside the gene matches: 11. Written as DNA, the CDR3 is TGTGCCAGCAGCCGGCTGTCGACTAGCGGGAGCGGCAATGAGCAGTTCTTC. This encodes CASSRLSTSGSGNEQFF.

This clonotype was recorded many times. The chain carries TRBV29-1 and TRBJ2-1; 7 bases align to TRBD2. Germline CDR1 SQVTM, CDR2 ANQGSEA. The CDR3 consists of 12 residues. V lost 0 bases to trimming and J lost 8 bases; unmatched junction nucleotides: 1. CDR3 sequence: CSVEEGGDEQFF. In nucleotides, the CDR3 is TGCAGCGTTGAAGAGGGGGGGGATGAGCAGTTCTTC.